This TCR beta chain was identified in a study of blood T cell repertoires in COVID-19. Study summary: Material from acute and convalescent COVID-19 was sourced from the United States, Italy and Spain.

The repertoire was sequenced with immunoSEQ multiplex PCR; TCRdb's copy has only in-frame clones and lacks some. The data hold about 380,000 clones, with roughly 80% observed a single time. V was pared by 3 bases and J by 3 bases, with 8 bases of the junction left unmatched. This CDR3 contains 16 residues. Germline CDR1 MNHEY, CDR2 SMNVEV (reference sequence). This clonotype originated in a human donor with acute or convalescent COVID-19. The donor label of this sample is uncertain. The sequenced sample was peripheral blood. This chain connects TRBV27 to TRBJ1-1, with 9 bases that match TRBD1. In nucleotides, the CDR3 is TGTGCCAGCAGTTTTAGAAACAGGGGGCTGGACACTGAAGCTTTCTTT. This sequence encodes CASSFRNRGLDTEAFF.